Below, 27 T cell receptor beta chains from the same sample are listed, as sequenced in a study of cytomegalovirus exposure and HLA in healthy donors. Primers: 60 Vbeta forward and 13 Jbeta reverse. TCRdb keeps only in-frame clones here, not all; method: immunoSEQ multiplex PCR. Of over 150,000 clones in the sample, 75% to 90% were seen once. The specimen sequenced was PBMCs. The source is a man aged 45 to 65 in good health and CMV-seronegative.

The chain has TRBV7-3 and TRBJ2-7; 7 positions match TRBD2. With V trimmed by 0 bases and J by 6 bases, 8 bases remained unmatched. Per germline, CDR1 SGHTA and CDR2 FQGTGA. The CDR3 has 15 residues. The chain's CDR3 is CASSLTGGLTSEQYF. The CDR3 DNA follows: TGTGCCAGCAGCTTAACGGGGGGGTTAACGAGCGAGCAGTACTTC.

The J gene is TRBJ1-5, the V gene TRBV18; 8 bases are a match to TRBD1. Germline assignment: CDR1 KGHSH and CDR2 LQKENI. Trimming at V came to 2 bases and at J to 6 bases, leaving 3 bases not matched to a gene. There are 14 residues in the CDR3. The CDR3 sequence is CASSPTGGSQPQHF. The DNA of the CDR3 is TGTGCCAGCTCACCAACAGGGGGATCTCAGCCCCAGCATTTT.

The genes are TRBV28 and TRBJ1-6; D is unclear. CDR1 is MDHEN and CDR2 is SYDVKM in the germline V gene. The germline V and J ends were trimmed by 7 bases and 7 bases, with 8 bases remaining between them. The length of the CDR3 is 12 residues. CDR3 loop: CASKDTNSPLHF. The CDR3 DNA reads TGTGCCAGCAAAGACACCAATTCACCCCTCCACTTT.

CDR3 in DNA: TGTGCCAGCTCAGTCAGACAGGGTGGTAGCACAGATACGCAGTATTTT. Protein: CASSVRQGGSTDTQYF. This chain connects TRBV18 to TRBJ2-3; 7 bases align to TRBD1. The germline CDR1 and CDR2 sequences are KGHSH and LQKENI. CDR3 length: 16 amino acids. V dropped 5 bases and J dropped 0; count of bases not matched to a gene: 8.

V usage is TRBV19 and J usage is TRBJ2-5; D call uncertain. V was shortened by 4 bases and J by 4 bases, with 22 bases between the two germline ends. The CDR3 extends over 17 amino acids. Germline V CDR1 and CDR2: LNHDA, SQIVND (reference sequence). The CDR3 nucleotides are TGTGCCAGTAGTACAGGTGTTGGGCCCTCCTCCCCAGAGACCCAGTACTTC. It encodes CASSTGVGPSSPETQYF.

This chain uses TRBV4-3 with TRBJ2-2, with D possibly being TRBD1 (6 bases). Germline assignment: CDR1 LGHNA and CDR2 YSLEER. The CDR3 contains 13 residues. V gave up 4 bases and J gave up 8 bases, with 11 bases separating them. For the CDR3, the DNA is TGCGCCAGCAGCCCACAGGGTTCGGGGGAGCTGTTTTTT. Its translation: CASSPQGSGELFF.

CDR3 protein: CASSEGNFGLAKNIQYF. The CDR3 DNA sequence: TGTGCCAGCAGTGAAGGAAACTTCGGACTAGCCAAAAACATTCAGTACTTC. The chain recombines TRBV6-1 with TRBJ2-4, with D possibly being TRBD2 (5 bases). CDR3 size: 17 residues. V lost 1 base, J lost 0 bases, and 13 bases lay in between. Per germline, CDR1 MNHNS and CDR2 SASEGT.

V usage is TRBV6-6 and J usage is TRBJ1-2; TRBD1 might be the D (5 bases). This CDR3 has 13 residues. The germline V gene has CDR1 MNHNY and CDR2 SVGAGI (reference sequence). The V end lost 6 bases, the J end lost 8 bases, and 16 bases lay between the germline ends. This CDR3 reads CASRSFRESGYTF. CDR3 coding DNA: TGTGCCAGCAGATCATTCAGGGAAAGCGGCTACACCTTC.

The rearrangement joins TRBV11-3 to TRBJ1-1; the D gene is possibly TRBD1 (5 bases). The CDR3 is 13 residues long. Germline values: CDR1 SGHNT, CDR2 YENEEA. V lost 5 bases to trimming and J lost 2 bases, with 9 bases between them. The CDR3 spells CASSPDSNTEAFF. DNA for the CDR3: TGTGCCAGCAGCCCTGACAGTAACACTGAAGCTTTCTTT.

V usage is TRBV28 and J usage is TRBJ1-4; D ambiguous. Germline CDR1 MDHEN, CDR2 SYDVKM. The CDR3 is made up of 12 amino acids. Deletions cut 6 bases from V and 7 bases from J, with 9 bases between. Here the CDR3 reads CASRVSPEKLFF. The DNA for the CDR3 is TGTGCCAGCAGGGTGAGCCCTGAAAAACTGTTTTTT. The full variable domain, its missing parts supplied by reference TRBV28 and TRBJ1-4, is DVKVTQSSRYLVKRTGEKVFLECVQDMDHENMFWYRQDPGLGLRLIYFSYDVKMKEKGDIPEGYSVSREKKERFSLILESASTNQTSMYLCASRVSPEKLFFGSGTQLSVL.

The V and J genes are TRBV5-1 and TRBJ2-1, with a tentative D call TRBD2 (7 bases). With 5 bases removed from V and 5 bases from J, the gap between germline ends came to 20 bases. Germline lookup yields CDR1 SGHRS and CDR2 YFSETQ. The CDR3 sequence is 16 residues long. In DNA form, the CDR3 reads TGCGCCAGCAGGTACCTGGGAGGGGGTTTCGACAATGAGCAGTTCTTC. Residues: CASRYLGGGFDNEQFF. Looking up the rest from reference TRBV5-1 and TRBJ2-1 gives the full variable domain: KAGVTQTPRYLIKTRGQQVTLSCSPISGHRSVSWYQQTPGQGLQFLFEYFSETQRNKGNFPGRFSGRQFSNSRSEMNVSTLELGDSALYLCASRYLGGGFDNEQFFGPGTRLTVL.

The chain uses TRBV27 and TRBJ2-1; no clear D gene. From germline, CDR1 is MNHEY and CDR2 SMNVEV (reference sequence). This CDR3 has 13 amino acids. Trimming left V 6 bases short and J 8 bases short, with 14 bases between. The CDR3: CASRPPAADEQFF. The CDR3, as DNA: TGTGCCAGCAGGCCCCCGGCGGCTGATGAGCAGTTCTTC.

Note on this clone: A read error may account for a junction end that differs from germline. This chain uses TRBV7-2 with TRBJ1-3; TRBD1 aligns across 9 bases. The CDR3 spans 14 residues. Germline V gives CDR1 SGHTA, CDR2 FQGNSA. Here the CDR3 reads CASTLGQGRNTIYF. DNA of the CDR3: TGTGCCAGCACCTTAGGACAGGGGAGGAACACCATATATTTT.

The chain combines TRBV9 with TRBJ2-3; D perhaps matches TRBD2 (5 bases). CDR1 is SGDLS and CDR2 is YYNGEE in the germline V gene. Trimming left V 3 bases short and J 1 base short, with 6 bases between. This CDR3 has 13 amino acids. Here the CDR3 DNA reads TGTGCCAGCAGCGGGACTCGCACAGATACGCAGTATTTT. This sequence encodes CASSGTRTDTQYF.

This sequence joins TRBV7-2 and TRBJ2-1; a possible D gene is TRBD1 (6 bases). V lost 1 base and J lost 4, with 11 bases in between. The CDR3 extends over 15 amino acids. Germline V gene sequence: CDR1 SGHTA, CDR2 FQGNSA. The CDR3 DNA reads as TGTGCCAGCAGCTTAGGGTCAAGGGGGTACAATGAGCAGTTCTTC. Translation: CASSLGSRGYNEQFF. Using reference TRBV7-2 and TRBJ2-1 for the parts outside the CDR3, the full variable domain is GAGVSQSPSNKVTEKGKDVELRCDPISGHTALYWYRQSLGQGLEFLIYFQGNSAPDKSGLPSDRFSAERTGGSVSTLTIQRTQQEDSAVYLCASSLGSRGYNEQFFGPGTRLTVL.

The rearrangement joins TRBV11-2 to TRBJ1-5; 8 nucleotides line up with TRBD1. Trimming took 1 base from V and 7 from J; bases not matched to a gene: 3. This CDR3 has 14 residues. Germline V gene sequence: CDR1 SGHAT, CDR2 FQNNGV. In DNA, the CDR3 is TGTGCCAGCAGCTTAGCGACAGGGGACCAGCCCCAGCATTTT. Encoded protein: CASSLATGDQPQHF.

The chain uses TRBV9 and TRBJ2-1; 7 bases map to TRBD2. The CDR3 is 15 residues long. Per the germline V gene, CDR1 is SGDLS and CDR2 is YYNGEE. V dropped 2 bases and J dropped 7; count of bases not matched to a gene: 9. CDR3 amino acids: CASSVRPMGGNEQFF. The CDR3 region has the DNA TGTGCCAGCAGCGTCCGGCCAATGGGGGGGAATGAGCAGTTCTTC. Combining the CDR3 with reference TRBV9 and TRBJ2-1 gives the whole variable domain DSGVTQTPKHLITATGQRVTLRCSPRSGDLSVYWYQQSLDQGLQFLIQYYNGEERAKGNILERFSAQQFPDLHSELNLSSLELGDSALYFCASSVRPMGGNEQFFGPGTRLTVL.

This chain joins TRBV4-1 and TRBJ2-5; 7 bases are shared with TRBD1. Gene TRBJ2-7 matches the end of the DNA better, so the J call may be wrong. This CDR3 contains 17 residues. In germline, CDR1 is MGHRA, CDR2 YSYEKL. In DNA form, the CDR3 reads TGCGCCAGCAGCCAAGGGTTCGAGACAGGGATTCCGTACGAGCAGTACTTC. As protein: CASSQGFETGIPYEQYF.

This clone turned up a few times. The rearrangement joins TRBV7-9 to TRBJ2-5; 8 bases align to TRBD1. The trim removed 1 base at V and 3 bases at J, leaving 4 bases unmatched. The germline V gene encodes CDR1 SEHNR and CDR2 FQNEAQ (reference sequence). This CDR3 is 15 amino acids long. The DNA of the CDR3 is TGTGCCAGCAGCTTAGGGGTGACAGGGGAAGAGACCCAGTACTTC. Its translation is CASSLGVTGEETQYF.

J is TRBJ1-2 and V is TRBV6-1, with D unresolved. This CDR3 comprises 13 residues. The germline V gene has CDR1 MNHNS and CDR2 SASEGT. Trimming stripped 2 bases from V and 8 bases from J, with 12 bases between. CDR3 nucleotide sequence: TGTGCCAGCAGTGAATCCCTGAGAGGCGGCTACACCTTC. This encodes CASSESLRGGYTF.

The genes are TRBV18 and TRBJ2-1, with 10 bases aligning to TRBD2. The CDR3 length is 16 residues. Germline CDR1 reads KGHSH; CDR2 reads LQKENI. V trimming: 3 bases; J trimming: 6 bases; junction bases outside the gene matches: 8. DNA for the CDR3: TGTGCCAGCTCACCTAGCGGGGGGATTCGTGCCAATGAGCAGTTCTTC. Its translation is CASSPSGGIRANEQFF.

The rearrangement links TRBV30 to TRBJ1-5; D might be TRBD1 (5 bases). Trimming stripped 1 base from V and 6 bases from J, with 10 bases between. The CDR3 is 13 amino acids. Germline V gene lookup returns CDR1 GTSNPN and CDR2 SVGIG (reference sequence). The CDR3 loop is CAWSAGEGQPQHF. Here the CDR3 DNA reads TGTGCCTGGAGTGCGGGGGAGGGTCAGCCCCAGCATTTT.

This rearrangement joins TRBV6-5 to TRBJ2-3; TRBD1 matches 9 bases. The CDR3 sequence is 15 residues long. The germline V gene encodes CDR1 MNHEY and CDR2 SVGAGI. Trimming removed 6 bases from V and 6 bases from J; junction bases left unmatched: 10. In DNA, the CDR3 is TGTGCCAGCAGCAAACAGGGGGCTCCCCTCGATACGCAGTATTTT. Translating gives CASSKQGAPLDTQYF.

This rearrangement joins TRBV5-1 to TRBJ1-6; 8 bases fit TRBD1. Germline CDR1 SGHRS, CDR2 YFSETQ. The CDR3 extends over 15 amino acids. V gave up 0 bases and J gave up 7 bases; unmatched junction bases: 3. The chain's CDR3 is CASSLGGTGNSPLHF. In DNA form, the CDR3 reads TGCGCCAGCAGCTTGGGGGGGACAGGAAATTCACCCCTCCACTTT.

Remarks on this clone: A read error may account for a junction end that differs from germline. The chain uses TRBV5-4 and TRBJ2-7; TRBD1 is a possible D gene (6 bases). The V gene's germline CDR1 is SGHNT and CDR2 YYREEE (reference sequence). This CDR3 is 14 amino acids long. The CDR3 nucleotides are TGTGCCAGCAGTCGACAGGTTTCCTCCCACGAGCAGTACTTC. It codes for CASSRQVSSHEQYF.

The chain combines TRBV19 with TRBJ1-4, with 9 bases that match TRBD1. The CDR3 runs to 16 residues. Germline V gene data show CDR1 as LNHDA and CDR2 as SQIVND (reference sequence). The V and J ends lost 1 base and 3 bases, in that order; junction bases with no gene match: 3. The CDR3 loop is CASSIGTGVANEKLFF. The CDR3 DNA follows: TGTGCCAGTAGTATAGGGACAGGGGTAGCTAATGAAAAACTGTTTTTT.

The chain combines TRBV5-1 with TRBJ2-7, with a possible D match to TRBD2 (6 bases). Trimming shortened V by 4 bases and J by 1 base, and 12 bases separated the two germline ends. Per the germline V gene, CDR1 is SGHRS and CDR2 is YFSETQ. This CDR3 comprises 14 residues. The DNA of the CDR3 is TGCGCCAGCAGCCTAACTAGCCCGTCCTACGAGCAGTACTTC. Protein product: CASSLTSPSYEQYF. Full variable domain (remainder filled in from reference TRBV5-1 and TRBJ2-7): KAGVTQTPRYLIKTRGQQVTLSCSPISGHRSVSWYQQTPGQGLQFLFEYFSETQRNKGNFPGRFSGRQFSNSRSEMNVSTLELGDSALYLCASSLTSPSYEQYFGPGTRLTVT.